This section outlines one T cell receptor (beta chain) sequence together with its context. The data belong to a study of blood T cell repertoires in COVID-19. Some clones are missing from TCRdb's copy, which holds only in-frame ones; the method was immunoSEQ multiplex PCR. The sample contains 55,000 to 65,000 clones, approximately 91% of which appear only once. The TCR comes from a man in his 60s with acute or convalescent COVID-19. Sequencing was carried out using peripheral blood.

Written as DNA, the CDR3 is TGTGCCAGCAGCTTAACTAGCGGACCCTACGAGCAGTACTTC. It yields the protein CASSLTSGPYEQYF. The chain employs TRBV5-4 and TRBJ2-7; 8 bases align to TRBD2. Germline CDR1 is SGHNT and CDR2 is YYREEE (reference sequence). V dropped 2 bases and J dropped 2; count of bases not matched to a gene: 3. The CDR3 sequence is 14 residues long.